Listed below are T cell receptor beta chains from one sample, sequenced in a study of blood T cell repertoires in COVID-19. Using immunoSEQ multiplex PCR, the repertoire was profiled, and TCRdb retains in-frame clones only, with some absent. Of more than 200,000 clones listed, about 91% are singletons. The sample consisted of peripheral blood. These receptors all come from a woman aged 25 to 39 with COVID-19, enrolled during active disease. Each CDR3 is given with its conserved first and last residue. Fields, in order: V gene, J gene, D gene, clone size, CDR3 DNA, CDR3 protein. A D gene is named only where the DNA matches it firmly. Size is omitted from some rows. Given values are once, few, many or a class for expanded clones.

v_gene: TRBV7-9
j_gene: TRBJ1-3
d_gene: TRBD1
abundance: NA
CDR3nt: TGTGCCAGCAGTTCAGGACAGGCAAATGGAAACACCATATATTTT
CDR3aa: CASSSGQANGNTIYF

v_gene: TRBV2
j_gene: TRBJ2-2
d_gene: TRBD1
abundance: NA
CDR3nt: TGTGCCAGCAGCCTTGACAGGGGGGGTCCCGGGGAGCTGTTTTTT
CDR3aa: CASSLDRGGPGELFF

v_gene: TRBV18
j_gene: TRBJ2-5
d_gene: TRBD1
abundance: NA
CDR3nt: TGTGCCAGCTTACCGACAGGGAGTGACGAGACCCAGTACTTC
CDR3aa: CASLPTGSDETQYF

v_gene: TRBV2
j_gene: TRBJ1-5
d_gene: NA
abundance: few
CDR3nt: TGTGCCAGCAGTGAAGGTCGTGGGGGGCAGCCCCAGCATTTT
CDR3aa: CASSEGRGGQPQHF

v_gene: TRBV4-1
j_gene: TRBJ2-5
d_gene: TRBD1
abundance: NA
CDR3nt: TGCGCCAGCAGCCAACCCGGACAGGGGCAAGAGACCCAGTACTTC
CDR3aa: CASSQPGQGQETQYF

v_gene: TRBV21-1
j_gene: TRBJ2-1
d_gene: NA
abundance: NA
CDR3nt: TGTGCCAGCAGCAATCGGGAGCGGGAGAACAATGAGCAGTTCTTC
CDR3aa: CASSNRERENNEQFF

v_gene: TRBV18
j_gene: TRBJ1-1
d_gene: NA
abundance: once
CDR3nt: TGTGCCAGCTCACCATTCTCGAGCAAGTCTTTGGGGCAGGGAAGTATGAACACTGAAGCTTTCTTT
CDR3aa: CASSPFSSKSLGQGSMNTEAFF

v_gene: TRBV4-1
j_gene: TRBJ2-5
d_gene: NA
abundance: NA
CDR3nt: TGCGCCAGCAGCCAAGGGGCAGGGCGGGAGACCCAGTACTTC
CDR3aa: CASSQGAGRETQYF

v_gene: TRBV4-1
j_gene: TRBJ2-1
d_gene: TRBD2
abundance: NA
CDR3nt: TGCGCCAGCACCCAACTAGCGGGGGCGGTCAATGAGCAGTTCTTC
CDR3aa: CASTQLAGAVNEQFF

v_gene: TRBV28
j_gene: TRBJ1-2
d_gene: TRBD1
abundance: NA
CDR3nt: TGTGCCAGCAGTTTACACGGACAGGGCTATGGCTACACCTTC
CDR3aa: CASSLHGQGYGYTF